This TCR beta chain was documented in a study of Graves' ophthalmopathy and Graves' hyperthyroidism. Trimming removed 7 bases at V and 0 bases at J, with 12 bases between. Germline V gene data show CDR1 as SGHAT and CDR2 as FQNNGV. The CDR3 extends over 14 amino acids. Amplification from RNA transcripts yielded the TCR beta CDR3 regions. The library came from an HTBI-primed first-round RT-PCR and a second-round multiplex PCR. One entry per CDR3 protein, called by TCRdb with MiXCR from the multiplex PCR reads. Of more than 1,000,000 distinct CDR3 sequences detected, around a third appear once; the ten largest clones hold over 8.5%.

The sequence was obtained from an adult man with Graves' hyperthyroidism. The sequenced sample consisted of peripheral blood or thyroid tissue (not recorded which). J is TRBJ2-5 and V is TRBV11-2; either TRBD1 or TRBD2 may fit D (5 bases each). The CDR3 protein is CASNPRGHQETQYF. The CDR3, as DNA: TGTGCCAGCAACCCCCGGGGCCACCAAGAGACCCAGTACTTC.